This T cell receptor (beta chain) was recorded in a study of early T cells in non-severe SARS-CoV-2 infection. Study-wide background: Chains from this unsorted whole-blood bulk RNA could not be paired.

The study, taken as a whole, reports: Matching with VDJdb favored anti-spike CD8 responses (missing private and CD4 specificities).

This CDR3 region has 15 residues. The V end lost 2 bases, the J end lost 2 bases, and 12 bases lay between the germline ends. Germline V gives CDR1 SGHTA, CDR2 FQGTGA. This clonotype was detected many times. Its antigen is currently unknown. Unique molecular identifier tags were affixed to discrete cDNA molecules. TCRdb re-derived calls from the 5' RACE reads in MiXCR, one entry per CDR3 protein. The sample includes 50,000 to 65,000 distinct CDR3 sequences, 9.5% to 15% of them seen just once. Sample: whole blood. The gene calls are TRBV7-3 and TRBJ2-5, with a weak D call TRBD1 (6 bases). The sequence derives from an adult who was a healthcare worker with PCR-confirmed SARS-CoV-2 infection or an uninfected control (not recorded which). The CDR3 DNA follows: TGTGCCAGCAGCTTAGGGGGCATCGGACAAGAGACCCAGTACTTC. Its translation: CASSLGGIGQETQYF. Together with reference TRBV7-3 and TRBJ2-5, the CDR3 gives the full variable domain: GAGVSQTPSNKVTEKGKYVELRCDPISGHTALYWYRQSLGQGPEFLIYFQGTGAADDSGLPNDRFFAVRPEGSVSTLKIQRTERGDSAVYLCASSLGGIGQETQYFGPGTRLLVL.